This T cell receptor beta chain derives from a study of blood T cell repertoires in COVID-19. All enrollees were about 18 to 90 years old and from fewer than 30 US areas. Clinical history reported by participants formed the basis on which cohorts were assigned. Germline CDR1 SGHTS, CDR2 YDEGEE. The CDR3 runs 15 residues. V gave up 0 bases and J gave up 4 bases, with 10 bases separating them. Assay: immunoSEQ multiplex PCR; the TCRdb copy retains only in-frame clones and omits some. The data hold around 300,000 clones, with 88% observed a single time. The chain carries TRBV5-8 and TRBJ2-2, with D possibly being TRBD1 (6 bases). Sequencing input: PBMCs or T cells enriched from blood (not recorded which). The source is a man aged 30 to 45 who had recovered from COVID-19. The CDR3 loop is CASSLVQGRTGELFF. The CDR3 region has the DNA TGTGCCAGCAGCTTGGTACAGGGCCGCACCGGGGAGCTGTTTTTT.